This T cell receptor (beta chain) comes out of a study of T cells in Graves' hyperthyroidism and ophthalmopathy. Using RNA transcripts as the source, TCR beta CDR3 regions were amplified. The primer set for the first-round RT-PCR of the TCR CDR3 was HTBI. TCRdb ran MiXCR on the multiplex PCR reads and lists one entry per CDR3 protein. The data show hundreds of thousands of distinct CDR3 sequences, roughly 15% seen once. Pregnant or lactating patients were excluded, as were those with uncontrolled infection or other autoimmune disease. Study-wide results and limits: Most clonotypes expanded in thyroid above 0.001 were likewise present in blood.

The CDR3 loop spans 15 amino acids. The J segment lost 0 bases and the V segment lost 6 bases, leaving 7 bases of the junction unmatched. This clonotype was seen ten or more times. The antigen remains undetermined. Sequenced sample: blood. This receptor was identified in a woman aged 45-65 years with Graves' ophthalmopathy. The chain uses TRBV12-3 or TRBV12-4 and TRBJ2-7, with 8 bases identical to TRBD2. The CDR3 DNA reads as TGTGCCAGCAGCCGGGGGGGCGTTCTCTCCTACGAGCAGTACTTC. Its protein is CASSRGGVLSYEQYF.